This paragraph reports one T cell receptor beta chain. Since all of the isolated RNA was reverse transcribed, expressed TCRB transcripts were what got sequenced. Profiled with immunoSEQ multiplex PCR; TCRdb holds only in-frame clones, not every one. The data hold about 220,000 clones, with under 13% observed a single time. These data come from a study of beta chain features in type 1 diabetes. Trimming shortened V by 5 bases and J by 1 base, and 21 bases separated the two germline ends. From germline, CDR1 is SGHVS and CDR2 FNYEAQ. The CDR3 consists of 17 residues. The specimen sequenced was central memory CD4+ T cells from blood. The chain carries TRBV7-6 and TRBJ2-7; possible D gene TRBD2, 6 bases. This sequence originates from a young man in good health. Here the CDR3 reads CASSDGGLSGISYEQYF. CDR3 nucleotides: TGTGCCAGCAGCGACGGTGGACTAAGCGGAATTTCCTACGAGCAGTACTTC. The full variable domain, in which reference TRBV7-6 and TRBJ2-7 provide the parts outside the CDR3, is GAGVSQSPRYKVTKRGQDVALRCDPISGHVSLYWYRQALGQGPEFLTYFNYEAQQDKSGLPNDRFSAERPEGSISTLTIQRTEQRDSAMYRCASSDGGLSGISYEQYFGPGTRLTVT.